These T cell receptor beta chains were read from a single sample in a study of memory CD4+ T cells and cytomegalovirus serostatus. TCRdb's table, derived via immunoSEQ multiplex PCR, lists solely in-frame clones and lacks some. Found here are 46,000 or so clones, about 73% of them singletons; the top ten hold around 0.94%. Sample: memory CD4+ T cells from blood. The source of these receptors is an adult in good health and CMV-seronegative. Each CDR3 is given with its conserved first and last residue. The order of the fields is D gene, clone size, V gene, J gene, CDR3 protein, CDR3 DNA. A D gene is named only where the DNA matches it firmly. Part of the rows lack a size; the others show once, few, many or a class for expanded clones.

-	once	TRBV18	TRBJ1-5	CASSPRILDYSNQPQHF	TGTGCCAGCTCCCCACGAATCCTGGATTATAGCAATCAGCCCCAGCATTTT
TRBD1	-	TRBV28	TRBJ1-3	CASSRPGQGWNTIYF	TGTGCCAGCAGTCGCCCGGGACAGGGATGGAACACCATATATTTT
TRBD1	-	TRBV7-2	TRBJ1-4	CASSGQGYEKLFF	TGTGCCAGCAGTGGACAGGGATATGAAAAACTGTTTTTT
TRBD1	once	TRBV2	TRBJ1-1	CASTRDRASGGTEAFF	TGTGCCAGCACCCGGGACAGGGCATCTGGGGGCACTGAAGCTTTCTTT
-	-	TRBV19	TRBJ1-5	CASSPIPFQPQHF	TGTGCCAGTAGTCCTATCCCTTTTCAGCCCCAGCATTTT
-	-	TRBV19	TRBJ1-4	CASSINGHLGEKLFF	TGTGCCAGTAGTATAAATGGCCACCTAGGTGAAAAACTGTTTTTT
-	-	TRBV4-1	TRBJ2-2	CASSQGPRNTGELFF	TGCGCCAGCAGCCAAGGCCCTCGAAACACCGGGGAGCTGTTTTTT
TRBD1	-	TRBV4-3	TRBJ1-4	CASSQGQTGDANEKLFF	TGCGCCAGCAGCCAAGGACAAACAGGGGATGCTAATGAAAAACTGTTTTTT
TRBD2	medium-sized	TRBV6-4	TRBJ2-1	CASSERGGPHEQFF	TGTGCCAGCAGTGAGCGGGGGGGCCCGCATGAGCAGTTCTTC
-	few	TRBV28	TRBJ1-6	CASSPPRGRNSPLHF	TGTGCCAGCAGCCCTCCCCGGGGGAGGAATTCACCCCTCCACTTT
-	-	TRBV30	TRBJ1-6	CAWTEGGIGNSPLHF	TGTGCCTGGACCGAGGGGGGTATCGGGAATTCACCCCTCCACTTT
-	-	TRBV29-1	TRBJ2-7	CSVDRGGEQYF	TGCAGCGTTGATCGGGGTGGTGAGCAGTACTTC
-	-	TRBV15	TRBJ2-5	CATSRVGTPGETQYF	TGTGCCACCAGCAGAGTAGGGACGCCGGGCGAGACCCAGTACTTC
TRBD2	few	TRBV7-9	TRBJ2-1	CASSLGASGGADEQFF	TGTGCCAGCAGCTTGGGCGCTAGCGGGGGGGCTGACGAGCAGTTCTTC
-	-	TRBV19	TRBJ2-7	CASSGNWYEQYF	TGTGCCAGTAGCGGCAACTGGTACGAGCAGTACTTC
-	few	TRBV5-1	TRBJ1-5	CASSSDGHSNQPQHF	TGCGCCAGCAGTTCGGACGGACATAGCAATCAGCCCCAGCATTTT
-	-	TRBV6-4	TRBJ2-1	CASSDKGRGNEQFF	TGTGCCAGCAGTGACAAAGGGCGAGGCAATGAGCAGTTCTTC
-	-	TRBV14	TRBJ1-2	CASSQDATANYGYTF	TGTGCCAGCAGCCAAGACGCGACAGCGAACTATGGCTACACCTTC
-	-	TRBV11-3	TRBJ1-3	CASSPTPPPGNTIYF	TGTGCCAGCAGCCCAACCCCACCCCCTGGAAACACCATATATTTT
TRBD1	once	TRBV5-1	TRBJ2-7	CASSFVTGQGIYEQYF	TGCGCCAGCAGCTTCGTAACGGGACAGGGGATTTACGAGCAGTACTTC
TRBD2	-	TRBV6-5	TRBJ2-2	CASSYGRDTGELFF	TGTGCCAGCAGTTACGGGAGGGACACCGGGGAGCTGTTTTTT